This TCR beta chain comes out of a study of CD8 T cells in Susac syndrome. From blood CD8+ and CD4+ T cells, the TCR beta chain was sequenced. The patients who served as multiple sclerosis controls were treatment-naive and had stable or active relapsing-remitting disease that fulfilled the revised McDonald criteria. TEMRA cells were FACS-enriched, with CD8+ and CD4+ T cells isolated negatively. V was shortened by 10 bases and J by 8 bases, with 17 bases between the two germline ends. This CDR3 is 12 amino acids long. The germline V gene has CDR1 MNHEY and CDR2 SVGAGI. The RNA, roughly 0.45 to 1 ug, was put through reverse transcription using random hexamers. TCR beta CDR3 was amplified by immunoSEQ covering 54 Vbeta and 13 Jbeta. MiXCR was run by TCRdb on the immunoSEQ multiplex PCR reads, yielding one entry per CDR3 protein. The sample has 100,000 to 150,000 distinct CDR3 sequences, around 94% seen once.

The sample holds one count of this clonotype. This rearrangement joins TRBV6-5 to TRBJ1-2, with unresolved D. Sequencing was carried out using CD4+ T cells from PBMCs. The clonotype comes from a human donor with multiple sclerosis. The CDR3 sequence: CAIAGRREGYTF. CDR3 sequence (DNA): TGTGCCATCGCCGGACGGAGAGAGGGCTACACCTTC.